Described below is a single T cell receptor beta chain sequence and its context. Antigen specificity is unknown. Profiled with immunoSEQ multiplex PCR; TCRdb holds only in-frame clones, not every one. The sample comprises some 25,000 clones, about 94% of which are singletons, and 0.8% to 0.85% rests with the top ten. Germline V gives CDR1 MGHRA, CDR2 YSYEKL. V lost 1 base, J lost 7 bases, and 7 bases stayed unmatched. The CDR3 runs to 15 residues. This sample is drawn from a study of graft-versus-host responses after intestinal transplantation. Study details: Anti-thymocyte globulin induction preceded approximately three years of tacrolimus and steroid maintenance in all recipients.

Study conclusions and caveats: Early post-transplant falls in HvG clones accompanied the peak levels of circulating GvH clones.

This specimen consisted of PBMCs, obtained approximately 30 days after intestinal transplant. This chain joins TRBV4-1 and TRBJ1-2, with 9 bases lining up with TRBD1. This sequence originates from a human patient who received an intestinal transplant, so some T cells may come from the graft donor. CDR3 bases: TGCGCCAGCAGCCAAGGTCCACAGGGGGCGCGTGGCTACACCTTC. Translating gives CASSQGPQGARGYTF.